This T cell receptor beta chain derives from a study of patients with pleural tuberculosis. In TCRdb, the reads were re-called with MiXCR into one record per CDR3 protein. The sample carries 29,000 or so distinct CDR3 sequences, 18% recorded once. This clonotype came up many times. Trimming left V 3 bases short and J 5 bases short, with 15 bases between. Germline values: CDR1 SGDLS, CDR2 YYNGEE. The CDR3 runs 15 residues. The specimen was peripheral blood. The V gene is TRBV9, the J gene TRBJ1-5; possibly TRBD1 for D (5 bases). This clonotype was obtained from a human donor with pleural tuberculosis. Here the CDR3 DNA reads TGTGCCAGCAGCGAGACAGACAGAAGGGATCAGCCCCAGCATTTT. Translation gives CASSETDRRDQPQHF.